This T cell receptor (beta chain) stems from a study of blood T cell repertoires in COVID-19. Study summary: PBMCs, B-cell-depleted T cells, or T cells provided the cDNA or gDNA that made up the material.

In the original processing: Nucleated cell number was recorded as an estimate derived from reference gene primer amplification. Generated by immunoSEQ multiplex PCR, the TCRdb table keeps only in-frame clones and is missing some. D and trimming were read from the DNA, whereas the V and J calls and clone size are those reported in that table. The table lists approximately 500,000 clones, roughly nine tenths of them singletons, with 0.7% to 1% in the top ten. The CDR3 is 18 residues long. With 0 bases clipped from V and 0 bases from J, the junction kept 7 bases outside the gene matches. Germline CDR1 and CDR2: SGHNT and YYREEE (reference sequence).

The sequence was obtained from a man between 18 and 29 years old with COVID-19, enrolled during active disease. This rearrangement joins TRBV5-4 to TRBJ2-3; 10 bases are a match to TRBD2. Sequences were obtained from peripheral blood. The CDR3 DNA reads as TGTGCCAGCAGCTTGGTGTCTAGCGGGGGCCCTAGCACAGATACGCAGTATTTT. As protein: CASSLVSSGGPSTDTQYF.